This record covers a single T cell receptor (beta chain). The specificity of this receptor is unknown. Within one base of it there is no much larger clone, and no base qualities were kept. The CDR3 starts with the cysteine, ends with the phenylalanine, and has 14 residues. The entry retains the CDR3 DNA only, 42 bases that are in frame from base 1. V sheds 2 bases and J sheds 2 bases, leaving 10 bases between their ends. CDR1 and CDR2, looked up from the germline V gene, are MGHRA and YSYEKL. TCRbeta CDR3 regions were amplified from genomic DNA by means of the immunoSEQ Assay, a bias-controlled multiplex PCR. Under the source paper's analysis protocol: The number of nucleated cells in each sample was estimated by amplification of reference gene primers within the assay. To quantify the absolute abundance of each unique TCRbeta CDR3 rearrangement, sequence reads were collapsed and filtered. For each sample, productive Simpson clonality was calculated by taking the square root of Simpson's diversity index across productive rearrangements. The table comes from immuneACCESS by way of TCRdb, which keeps in-frame sequences with V and J called. Part of the clones is missing from these tables; in studies checked, under half for an unresolved V gene and the rest for unknown reasons. The V and J calls and clone size were taken over from that table, and D and trimming were inferred from the DNA. The sample records about 480,000 clones, roughly 91% of which are singletons. Of the sample, 4% to 5.5% falls within the top ten clones.

This record comes from a study of blood T cell repertoires in COVID-19 (dated by TCRdb to the early 2020s). About the full investigation: The collaborator samples originated in the United States, Italy and Spain and spanned the acute and convalescent phases of COVID-19. HLA class I and class II types, where available, came from metadata supplied by the sample provider rather than from assay-based typing. The prospective study material was composed of cDNA or gDNA derived from T cells, B-cell-depleted T cells, or PBMCs. A de-identified subject ID, COVID-19 status, age in years and sex were almost always included in the sample metadata. The repertoires were made available in a free public database intended to serve as a resource for research on the immune response to SARS-CoV-2. The dataset comprised deeply sampled blood TCRbeta repertoires from subjects exposed to, actively infected with, or recovered from COVID-19. The samples were drawn from the first 160 participants of the ongoing ImmuneRACE study and from 950 to 1,500 subjects provided by 6 global collaborators.

Collaborating institutions collected whole blood in K2EDTA tubes following their own protocols. For TCRbeta analysis, collaborators shipped samples as frozen whole blood, isolated PBMCs, or DNA extracted from either of those sample types. What the work shows at the level of the full study, not this receptor alone: The quantity of clinical and demographic metadata differed by source and by participant and was supplied without curation.

The receptor chain draws on TRBV4-1 and TRBJ2-7; confidence is insufficient to name the D gene. The sequenced sample was peripheral blood. This clonotype was obtained from a woman aged 25 to 45 with acute or convalescent COVID-19. Here is the DNA: TGCGCCAGCAGCCAATCGACTGGTACCTACGAGCAGTACTTC. Its product reads: CASSQSTGTYEQYF.